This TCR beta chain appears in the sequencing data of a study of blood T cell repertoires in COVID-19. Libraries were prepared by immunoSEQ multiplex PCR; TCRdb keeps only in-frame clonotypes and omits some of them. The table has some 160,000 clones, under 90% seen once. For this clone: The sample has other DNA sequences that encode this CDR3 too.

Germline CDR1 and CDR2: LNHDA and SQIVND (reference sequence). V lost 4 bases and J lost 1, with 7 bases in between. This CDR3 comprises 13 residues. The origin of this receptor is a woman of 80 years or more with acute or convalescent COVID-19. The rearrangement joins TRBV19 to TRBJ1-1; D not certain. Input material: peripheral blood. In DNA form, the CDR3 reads TGTGCCAGTAGTACCACCGGGAACACTGAAGCTTTCTTT. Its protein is CASSTTGNTEAFF. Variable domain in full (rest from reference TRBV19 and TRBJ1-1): DGGITQSPKYLFRKEGQNVTLSCEQNLNHDAMYWYRQDPGQGLRLIYYSQIVNDFQKGDIAEGYSVSREKKESFPLTVTSAQKNPTAFYLCASSTTGNTEAFFGQGTRLTVV.